Included here is one TCR beta chain sequence, with context. The record originates from a study of blood T cell repertoires in COVID-19. Study as a whole: Nucleic acid was either cDNA or gDNA, and it came from T cells, B-cell-depleted T cells, or PBMCs.

Per the original data handling: Estimation of nucleated cell counts relied on the amplification of reference gene primers. The method was immunoSEQ multiplex PCR; TCRdb's version includes in-frame clones alone and lacks a portion of them. D and trimming were read from the DNA, whereas the V and J calls and clone size are those reported in that table. The profile shows 65,000 to 80,000 clones, over 85% of them singletons. Losses at the gene ends were 3 bases for V and 0 bases for J; bases not matched to a gene: 5. Per the germline V gene, CDR1 is SGHRS and CDR2 is YFSETQ. The CDR3 totals 15 residues. V gene TRBV5-1 combines with J gene TRBJ1-2, with TRBD1 identical over 7 bases. What was sequenced was peripheral blood. This TCR was sampled from a human donor in a cohort sampled during active COVID-19. CDR3 sequence (DNA): TGCGCCAGCAGCTCCGGGACAGTAGCTAACTATGGCTACACCTTC. Translation gives CASSSGTVANYGYTF. The variable domain in full, with the rest retrieved from reference TRBV5-1 and TRBJ1-2, is KAGVTQTPRYLIKTRGQQVTLSCSPISGHRSVSWYQQTPGQGLQFLFEYFSETQRNKGNFPGRFSGRQFSNSRSEMNVSTLELGDSALYLCASSSGTVANYGYTFGSGTRLTVV.